One and the same sample provided the 32 T cell receptor beta chains below, sequenced in a study of blood T cell repertoires in COVID-19. The table came from immunoSEQ multiplex PCR; TCRdb's copy has only in-frame clones and leaves some out. The data show around 100,000 clones, about 85% seen once. The material sequenced was peripheral blood. All receptors derive from a man aged 50 to 60 in a cohort sampled during active COVID-19.

The chain employs TRBV19 and TRBJ2-3; tentatively, D is TRBD1 (6 bases). Germline CDR1 LNHDA, CDR2 SQIVND (reference sequence). CDR3 length: 15 residues. With 6 bases removed from V and 3 bases from J, the gap between germline ends came to 16 bases. CDR3 DNA: TGTGCCAGTAGCCCCAGGGGTCAAATTACAGATACGCAGTATTTT. Translating it yields CASSPRGQITDTQYF.

This rearrangement joins TRBV6-6 to TRBJ2-7; 11 bases are shared with TRBD2. Germline V gene sequence: CDR1 MNHNY, CDR2 SVGAGI (reference sequence). The CDR3 consists of 16 residues. The V and J ends lost 3 bases and 0 bases, in that order; junction bases with no gene match: 4. The CDR3 nucleotides read TGTGCCAGCAGTTATACTAGCGGGGGAACCTCCTACGAGCAGTACTTC. Protein: CASSYTSGGTSYEQYF.

The chain recombines TRBV7-6 with TRBJ1-4, with D unresolved. Per the germline V gene, CDR1 is SGHVS and CDR2 is FNYEAQ. The CDR3 runs 16 residues. The V end was cut by 0 bases, the J end by 0 bases, with 8 bases between. This CDR3 reads CASSLALGATNEKLFF. DNA for the CDR3: TGTGCCAGCAGCTTAGCGCTAGGCGCAACTAATGAAAAACTGTTTTTT.

This clone was recorded only once. This chain uses TRBV16 with TRBJ1-1; TRBD1 aligns across 8 bases. CDR1 KGHSY and CDR2 FQNENV come from the germline V gene. CDR3 length: 15 amino acids. With 3 bases clipped from V and 7 bases from J, the junction kept 10 bases outside the gene matches. CDR3 DNA: TGTGCCAGCAGCCAGCGCGGACAGGGTAGTAGTGAAGCTTTCTTT. Protein sequence: CASSQRGQGSSEAFF.

The genes are TRBV9 and TRBJ2-3; 7 bases map to TRBD2. Per the germline V gene, CDR1 is SGDLS and CDR2 is YYNGEE. This CDR3 comprises 14 residues. V trimming: 3 bases; J trimming: 2 bases; junction bases outside the gene matches: 3. In DNA form, the CDR3 reads TGTGCCAGCAGCGAGACTAGCTTCACAGATACGCAGTATTTT. Encoded protein: CASSETSFTDTQYF.

This chain connects TRBV2 to TRBJ1-3; D is possibly TRBD1 (5 bases). This CDR3 has 15 amino acids. V was cut by 5 bases and J by 0 bases, with 11 bases left in between. CDR1 and CDR2 from the germline V gene are SNHLY and FYNNEI. CDR3 DNA sequence: TGTGCCAGCAGTCGACAGATGATCTCTGGAAACACCATATATTTT. Its translation is CASSRQMISGNTIYF.

This chain links TRBV18 with TRBJ2-3, with TRBD2 matching 7 bases. The CDR3 runs to 15 residues. J gave up 4 bases and V 5 bases, and 9 bases lay outside the gene matches. Germline assignment: CDR1 KGHSH and CDR2 LQKENI. CDR3 residues: CASSAGVAGADTQYF. The CDR3 nucleotides are TGTGCCAGCTCAGCGGGGGTAGCGGGCGCAGATACGCAGTATTTT.

The chain uses TRBV5-8 and TRBJ1-6; 11 bases agree with TRBD1. Germline CDR1 reads SGHTS; CDR2 reads YDEGEE. V lost 4 bases and J lost 7; bases outside the gene matches: 4. This CDR3 spans 15 amino acids. The CDR3 is CASSHGQGANSPLHF. CDR3 coding DNA: TGTGCCAGCAGCCATGGACAGGGGGCCAATTCACCCCTCCACTTT.

J is TRBJ1-2 and V is TRBV6-1; no firm D call. The CDR3 is made up of 14 amino acids. Trimming shortened V by 1 base and J by 8 bases, and 14 bases separated the two germline ends. Germline-derived CDR1 and CDR2 are MNHNS and SASEGT. As DNA, the CDR3 is TGTGCCAGCAGTGAAGGGATCTGGGCTGGAGGCTACACCTTC. The encoded protein is CASSEGIWAGGYTF.

In its sample, this clone was seen once. J is TRBJ2-7 and V is TRBV28; maybe TRBD2 (6 bases). The CDR3 covers 15 residues. The germline CDR1 and CDR2 sequences are MDHEN and SYDVKM. The V and J ends lost 2 bases and 0 bases respectively, with 11 bases between them. The CDR3 spells CASSLGGATSYEQYV. The CDR3 DNA sequence: TGTGCCAGCAGTTTAGGCGGGGCAACCTCCTACGAGCAGTACGTC.

The chain carries TRBV5-1 and TRBJ1-1; tentative D call: TRBD1 (5 bases). The CDR3 covers 14 residues. The germline gives CDR1 SGHRS, CDR2 YFSETQ. V shed 5 bases and J shed 2 bases, with 13 bases lying between them. CDR3 coding DNA: TGCGCCAGCAGGCACGGCGGGGGTAACACTGAAGCTTTCTTT. Its translation is CASRHGGGNTEAFF.

The rearrangement joins TRBV6-1 to TRBJ1-2; D is possibly TRBD1 (6 bases). V was cut by 2 bases and J by 5 bases, with 27 bases left in between. Germline V CDR1 and CDR2: MNHNS, SASEGT. This CDR3 region has 19 residues. The CDR3 DNA sequence: TGTGCCAGCAGTGAAAGGCCCGCGGGGGGCACGACAATTACTTATGGCTACACCTTC. It translates to CASSERPAGGTTITYGYTF.

V is TRBV2 and J is TRBJ1-5; possibly TRBD1 for D (5 bases). The V and J ends lost 7 bases and 3 bases respectively, with 13 bases between them. Per germline, CDR1 SNHLY and CDR2 FYNNEI. The CDR3 is 14 residues long. In DNA form, the CDR3 reads TGTGCCAGCACTCCGGGCAGGGTCAATCAGCCCCAGCATTTT. It codes for CASTPGRVNQPQHF.

The chain employs TRBV10-3 and TRBJ2-7; D is unresolved. Looked up from germline, CDR1 is ENHRY and CDR2 is SYGVKD. Trimming left V 6 bases short and J 3 bases short, with 6 bases between. The CDR3 contains 11 residues. The CDR3 nucleotides read TGTGCCATCAGAAGCCTCTACGAGCAGTACTTC. Its protein is CAIRSLYEQYF.

The V gene is TRBV2, the J gene TRBJ2-5; TRBD2 matches 8 bases. The germline V gene has CDR1 SNHLY and CDR2 FYNNEI. Trimming cost V 6 bases and J 10 bases; bases outside gene matches: 13. The CDR3 runs to 14 residues. CDR3 sequence reads: CASSKSYGGVVQYF. The CDR3 nucleotides are TGTGCCAGCAGCAAAAGCTACGGGGGGGTGGTCCAGTACTTC. The whole variable domain, remainder taken from reference TRBV2 and TRBJ2-5, is EPEVTQTPSHQVTQMGQEVILRCVPISNHLYFYWYRQILGQKVEFLVSFYNNEISEKSEIFDDQFSVERPDGSNFTLKIRSTKLEDSAMYFCASSKSYGGVVQYFGPGTRLLVL.

The chain carries TRBV5-4 and TRBJ2-5; D is uncertain. The CDR3 is made up of 14 amino acids. V lost 5 bases and J 6 bases, leaving 17 bases between the germline ends. The germline V gene encodes CDR1 SGHNT and CDR2 YYREEE (reference sequence). For the CDR3, the DNA is TGTGCCAGCAGTCCAAGTCCCACAGACCAGACCCAGTACTTC. It yields the protein CASSPSPTDQTQYF.

This clone was observed once. This chain connects TRBV5-4 to TRBJ2-3, with a weak D call TRBD2 (5 bases). Germline V gene lookup returns CDR1 SGHNT and CDR2 YYREEE (reference sequence). Trimming took off 2 bases at V and 1 base at J, with 8 bases between the two ends. The CDR3 spans 14 residues. The CDR3 DNA follows: TGTGCCAGCAGCTTCCCCGGGGGCACAGATACGCAGTATTTT. Protein sequence: CASSFPGGTDTQYF.

This clone appeared a single time. The J gene is TRBJ2-1, the V gene TRBV14; 8 bases match TRBD1. CDR3 length equals 19 residues. From germline, CDR1 is SGHDN and CDR2 FVKESK. Trimming at V came to 0 bases and at J to 4 bases, leaving 14 bases not matched to a gene. CDR3 in DNA: TGTGCCAGCAGCCAAGATCCCTGGACAGGGAAGGGGCCATACAATGAGCAGTTCTTC. Its translation: CASSQDPWTGKGPYNEQFF.

The CDR3 spells CASTRGTSRDGELFF. The CDR3 DNA reads as TGTGCCAGCACCCGGGGGACTAGCCGGGACGGGGAGCTGTTTTTT. This chain uses TRBV6-5 with TRBJ2-2, with 9 bases identical to TRBD2. The CDR3 extends over 15 amino acids. J was trimmed by 7 bases and V by 7 bases; bases with no gene match: 10. The germline V gene encodes CDR1 MNHEY and CDR2 SVGAGI.

The chain recombines TRBV2 with TRBJ1-2, with TRBD1 as a possible D gene (6 bases). Trimming took off 7 bases at V and 4 bases at J, with 10 bases between the two ends. The CDR3 is 12 residues long. Germline-derived CDR1 and CDR2 are SNHLY and FYNNEI. The CDR3 loop reads CASKNRVYGYTF. Here the CDR3 DNA reads TGTGCCAGCAAGAACAGGGTCTATGGCTACACCTTC.

The rearrangement uses TRBV5-1 and TRBJ2-5; D call uncertain. The CDR3 contains 15 residues. CDR1 is SGHRS and CDR2 is YFSETQ in the germline V gene. V was clipped by 2 bases and J by 2 bases, with 13 bases between them. CDR3 sequence (DNA): TGCGCCAGCAGCTTAGGCCCTGTGGAGCAAGAGACCCAGTACTTC. Amino acid sequence: CASSLGPVEQETQYF.

The rearrangement joins TRBV29-1 to TRBJ2-3; 12 bases match TRBD2. The germline CDR1 and CDR2 sequences are SQVTM and ANQGSEA. This CDR3 has 12 amino acids. The junction had 10 bases not matched to a gene; V was cut back by 7 bases and J by 14 bases. The CDR3 here is CSASTSGGRMYF. CDR3 bases: TGCAGCGCCAGCACTAGCGGGGGGCGTATGTATTTT.

The chain recombines TRBV19 with TRBJ2-2, with 9 positions matching TRBD1. The CDR3 runs to 19 residues. With V trimmed by 3 bases and J by 6 bases, 17 bases remained unmatched. Germline CDR1 LNHDA, CDR2 SQIVND (reference sequence). For the CDR3, the DNA is TGTGCCAGTAGTATTATCCTCCCTCGGGGGACAGGGAGTGCCGGGGAGCTGTTTTTT. Protein sequence: CASSIILPRGTGSAGELFF.

The J gene is TRBJ1-1, the V gene TRBV18, with D perhaps TRBD1 (5 bases). V was cut by 2 bases and J by 6 bases, with 16 bases left in between. Germline CDR1 reads KGHSH; CDR2 reads LQKENI. There are 15 residues in the CDR3. CDR3 protein: CASSPSRGNNAEAFF. CDR3 nucleotides: TGTGCCAGCTCACCATCAAGGGGAAACAATGCTGAAGCTTTCTTT.

The chain carries TRBV27 and TRBJ1-3, with 7 bases aligning to TRBD1. With V trimmed by 0 bases and J by 4 bases, 6 bases remained unmatched. Per germline, CDR1 MNHEY and CDR2 SMNVEV (reference sequence). This CDR3 region has 16 residues. The CDR3 protein is CASSLSATGKGNTIYF. In DNA, the CDR3 is TGTGCCAGCAGTTTATCCGCGACAGGGAAAGGAAACACCATATATTTT.

V and J are TRBV18 and TRBJ1-2; D is undetermined. CDR1 and CDR2 (germline): KGHSH, LQKENI. The CDR3 loop spans 13 amino acids. Trimming cost V 2 bases and J 6 bases, with 10 bases left between them. The CDR3 DNA follows: TGTGCCAGCTCACCATACTCGGGTCATGGCTACACCTTC. Protein sequence: CASSPYSGHGYTF.

This chain connects TRBV3-1 (or the pseudogene TRBV3-2) to TRBJ1-1; tentative D call: TRBD1 (6 bases). The V end lost 1 base, the J end lost 5 bases, and 14 bases lay between the germline ends. The CDR3 length is 15 residues. Germline values: CDR1 LGHDT, CDR2 YNNKEL (reference sequence). CDR3: CASSQATGWGTEAFF. In DNA form, the CDR3 reads TGTGCCAGCAGCCAAGCGACAGGATGGGGGACTGAAGCTTTCTTT.

This clone was found a few times. The chain is built from TRBV6-6 and TRBJ1-1, with D tentatively TRBD1 (6 bases). The CDR3 extends over 14 amino acids. The V and J ends lost 7 bases and 4 bases respectively, with 16 bases between them. CDR1 MNHNY and CDR2 SVGAGI come from the germline V gene (reference sequence). The DNA for the CDR3 is TGTGCCAGCACTTTTGACAGGATAGGCACTGAAGCTTTCTTT. Translating gives CASTFDRIGTEAFF.

CDR3 DNA sequence: TGCGCCAGCAGCGGACAGGGGAACCCCACAGATACGCAGTATTTT. Translation gives CASSGQGNPTDTQYF. The rearrangement links TRBV5-1 to TRBJ2-3, with TRBD1 matching 9 bases. This CDR3 has 15 amino acids. J gave up 2 bases and V 4 bases, and 5 bases lay outside the gene matches. Per germline, CDR1 SGHRS and CDR2 YFSETQ.

The chain uses TRBV6-1 and TRBJ1-2; D is unresolved. Germline lookup yields CDR1 MNHNS and CDR2 SASEGT. This CDR3 contains 15 residues. V was trimmed by 3 bases and J by 0 bases, leaving 11 bases between them. In DNA form, the CDR3 reads TGTGCCAGCAGTGAGTTCGCCGGAGCTAACTATGGCTACACCTTC. Its translation: CASSEFAGANYGYTF.

V is TRBV11-3 and J is TRBJ2-7, with 9 bases identical to TRBD1. Looked up from germline, CDR1 is SGHNT and CDR2 is YENEEA. The CDR3 length is 15 residues. Trimming removed 4 bases from V and 1 base from J; junction bases left unmatched: 5. CDR3 in amino acids: CASSSTGGGSYEQYF. The DNA for the CDR3 is TGTGCCAGCAGCTCGACAGGGGGAGGATCCTACGAGCAGTACTTC.

This clone was counted a single time. The chain has TRBV7-2 and TRBJ2-7, with TRBD1 matching over 10 bases. The ends lost 3 bases at V and 6 bases at J; junction bases unmatched: 14. This CDR3 is 17 amino acids long. From germline, CDR1 is SGHTA and CDR2 FQGNSA. CDR3 DNA sequence: TGTGCCAGCAGCTTTACACCGGGACAGGGGACCTTCGGCGAGCAGTACTTC. It specifies CASSFTPGQGTFGEQYF.